These T cell receptor beta chains were read from a single sample in a study of Tregs in tolerant kidney transplant recipients. The data were produced by immunoSEQ multiplex PCR, yet TCRdb's version contains in-frame clones alone and is incomplete. The table includes around 50,000 clones, about 90% detected once. This sample comprised CD8+ T cells from blood (PBMCs), obtained 24 months after the transplant. All receptors derive from a human patient who received a combined kidney and bone marrow transplant. Certain T cells may be donor cells from the graft. Each CDR3 is given with its conserved first and last residue.

CAITPVQGLAGNTIYF,TRBV10-3
CAWGSENSYNSPLHF,TRBV30
CASSTGQAYGYTF,TRBV19
CASSPIGVTGELFF,TRBV9
CASSDGTSGGAGDTQYF,TRBV19
CASSLGEGLAGRQYF,TRBV13
CASSLTGAETQYF,TRBV5-6
CASSLISGWQGGRETEAFF,TRBV7-4
CASSLAVSLSSYNEQFF,TRBV5-1
CASSVGPNTEAFF,TRBV9
CASSPGGQPYEQYF,TRBV13
CASSPTGGNTDTQYF,TRBV7-3
CASGTSTASSYNEQFF,TRBV13
CASSATGLAGEDNEQFF,TRBV13
CASPQTSRNGEQFF,TRBV6-5
CASSQPGQGMVGNSPLHF,TRBV27
CASSQDSRGNYGYTF,TRBV14
CASSLYERGTDTQYF,TRBV11-2
CASSVVAGAATYEQYF,TRBV9
CASSVELAGGDNEQFF,TRBV9
CASSIVQGSYEQYF,TRBV19
CASSFYQKGYTF,TRBV13
CASSVGAGGFYNEQFF,TRBV9
CEQIAGGARNTEAFF,TRBV2
CASSFLDRVYEQYF,TRBV7-9
CASGPLAGKVTDTQYF,TRBV12-5
CASSKIGTAQELFF,TRBV27
CASSQDGTGSGNTIYF,TRBV4-1